This T cell receptor beta chain came from a study of CD8 T cells in ankylosing spondylitis (dated by TCRdb to between 2016 and 2019). A note on the overall study: The study profiled T cell receptor beta repertoires in healthy donors and ankylosing spondylitis patients to find disease-linked TCR variants. Peripheral blood was sampled, and synovial fluid was additionally collected from ankylosing spondylitis patients. In total, the full study cohort was made up of about 110 healthy donors and about two dozen ankylosing spondylitis patients. The paper's findings and limits, for the study overall: Significant enrichment of the disease-linked clones was reported in matched synovial fluid samples from ankylosing spondylitis patients. Some motif variants were previously reported in synovial fluid and blood of reactive arthritis patients, suggesting common disease-initiation mechanisms. In peripheral blood, the disease-linked clones were found at relatively low frequencies and had a CD8+ phenotype. A TCR beta motif of about eight highly homologous amino acid variants appeared characteristic of blood from ankylosing spondylitis patients.

The sequencer was an Illumina HiSeq 2500. Quantitative 5'-RACE with molecular barcodes was used to prepare TCR beta libraries. As for how the authors treated the data: To identify disease-linked TCR variants, a new computational method was used, one built on a probabilistic model of VDJ rearrangement. TCRdb applied fastp at Q25 and MiXCR to the public reads, then kept only in-frame beta chains. Rows matching on CDR3 protein sequence are summarized as one entry with the most common DNA and genes. It is TCRdb's table, rather than the study itself, that gives the V and J calls and clone size. Present in this sample are 85,000 to 100,000 distinct CDR3 sequences, 8.8% of which were seen just once. The ten largest account for under 6% of the sample. This clonotype was counted many times. The clone's antigen remains unknown. No clone much larger than this one lies a single base away; base qualities are absent.

CDR1 and CDR2 were assigned from the germline V gene as SGHRS and YFSETQ. The germline ends are 15 bases apart after V is trimmed by 2 bases and J by 0 bases. The CDR3 runs 17 amino acids, cysteine and phenylalanine included. Kept here is only the CDR3 DNA, which spans 51 bases and is read in frame from base 1. The chain uses TRBV5-1 and TRBJ2-1; no D segment can be confidently identified. The sequence was collected from a male donor with ankylosing spondylitis or in good health (not recorded which). The sequencing sample was made of blood, either unsorted or a sorted T cell fraction (not recorded which). The CDR3 here reads CASSLVPAESSYNEQFF. The sequenced DNA: TGCGCCAGCAGCTTAGTCCCGGCTGAGAGCTCCTACAATGAGCAGTTCTTC.